The clone carrying this T cell receptor beta chain was seen only a few times. Its antigen is not known. The authors made TCR cDNA by 5'RACE template switching, adding a universal primer site and UMIs. TCRdb re-derived calls from the 5' RACE reads in MiXCR, one entry per CDR3 protein. Among 450,000 to 550,000 distinct CDR3 sequences listed, about a fifth were seen once. The sample belongs to a study of T cells after yellow fever vaccination. The wider study: Fractions low in cell number were prepared with SMART-Seq v4 Ultra Low Input.

In germline, CDR1 is SGHRS, CDR2 YFSETQ. CDR3 length: 16 amino acids. V lost 2 bases, J lost 3 bases, and 6 bases stayed unmatched. Study-wide results and caveats: Reappearance after the booster was observed for most primary-vaccination clones (about 97% CD4, over 70% CD8). Peak timing came faster in the weaker secondary response, day 5 versus 15.

This material consisted of PBMCs, taken less than 25 days after the first yellow fever vaccination. The TCR sequence derives from a man between 18 and 35 years old who received the YFV17D yellow fever vaccine. V is TRBV5-1 and J is TRBJ2-5, with 11 bases aligning to TRBD1. The CDR3 loop is CASSFAGTGGEETQYF. The CDR3 nucleotides are TGCGCCAGCAGCTTTGCCGGGACAGGGGGTGAAGAGACCCAGTACTTC.